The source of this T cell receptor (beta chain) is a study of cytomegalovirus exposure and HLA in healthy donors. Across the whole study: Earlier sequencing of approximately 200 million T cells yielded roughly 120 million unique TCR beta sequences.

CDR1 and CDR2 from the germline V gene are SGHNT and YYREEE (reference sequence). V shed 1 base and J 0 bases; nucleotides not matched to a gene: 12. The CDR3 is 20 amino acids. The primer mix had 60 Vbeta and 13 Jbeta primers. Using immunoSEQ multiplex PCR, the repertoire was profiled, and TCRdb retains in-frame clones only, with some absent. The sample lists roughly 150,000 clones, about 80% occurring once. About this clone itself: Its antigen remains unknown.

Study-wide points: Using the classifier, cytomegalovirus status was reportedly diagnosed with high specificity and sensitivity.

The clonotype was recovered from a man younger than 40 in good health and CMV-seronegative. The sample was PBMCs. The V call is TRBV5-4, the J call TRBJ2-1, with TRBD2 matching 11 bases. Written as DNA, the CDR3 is TGTGCCAGCAGCTTGCGGGTGACTAGCGGGATCCTTCACTCCTACAATGAGCAGTTCTTC. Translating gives CASSLRVTSGILHSYNEQFF.